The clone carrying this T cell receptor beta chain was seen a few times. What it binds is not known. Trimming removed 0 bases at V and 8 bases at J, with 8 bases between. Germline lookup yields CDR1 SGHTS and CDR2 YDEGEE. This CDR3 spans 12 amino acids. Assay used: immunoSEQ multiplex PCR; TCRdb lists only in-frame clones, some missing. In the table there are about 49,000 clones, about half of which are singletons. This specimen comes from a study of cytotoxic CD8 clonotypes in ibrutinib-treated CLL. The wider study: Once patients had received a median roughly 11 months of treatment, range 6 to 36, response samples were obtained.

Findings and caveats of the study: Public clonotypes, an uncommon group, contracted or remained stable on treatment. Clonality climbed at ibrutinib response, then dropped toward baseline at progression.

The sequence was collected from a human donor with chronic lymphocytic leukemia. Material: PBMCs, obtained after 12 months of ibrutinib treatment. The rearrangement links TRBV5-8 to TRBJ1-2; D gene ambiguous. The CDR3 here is CASSLEGWGYTF. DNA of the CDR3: TGTGCCAGCAGCTTGGAGGGCTGGGGCTACACCTTC.